One sample yielded the 5 T cell receptor beta chains listed below, sequenced in a study of cytomegalovirus exposure and HLA in healthy donors (dated by TCRdb to the late 2010s). Library generation was performed with the immunoSEQ multiplex PCR assay. The multiplex PCR relied on a mix of 60 forward primers for TCR Vbeta segments and 13 reverse primers for TCR Jbeta segments. The source is immuneACCESS, and TCRdb retained only in-frame sequences with V and J called. Part of the clones is not carried over; for the studies checked, unresolved V genes explain less than half of this, and the remainder is unexplained. In this sample the table shows 200,000 to 250,000 clones, approximately 80% of which occur a single time. 3.8% of the sample lies in the top ten. Material for sequencing was PBMCs. The receptors come from a male donor in good health and CMV-seronegative.

The chain recombines TRBV6-1 with TRBJ2-3; 9 nucleotides align to TRBD2. The CDR3 sequence is 16 residues long. J lost 3 bases, V lost 2 bases, and 6 bases had no gene match. CDR1 is MNHNS and CDR2 is SASEGT in the germline V gene. The CDR3 DNA follows: TGTGCCAGCAGTGAAAGGGGACTAGCTTATACAGATACGCAGTATTTT. Amino acid sequence: CASSERGLAYTDTQYF.

In this sample, this clone turned up a few times. This chain joins TRBV2 and TRBJ1-6; 7 nucleotides agree with TRBD1. The V and J ends lost 6 bases and 6 bases, in that order; junction bases with no gene match: 8. Germline assignment: CDR1 SNHLY and CDR2 FYNNEI. This CDR3 spans 15 amino acids. The DNA of the CDR3 is TGTGCCAGCAGAGCCGGAGGGACAGTTAATTCACCCCTCCACTTT. Amino acids: CASRAGGTVNSPLHF.

This chain uses TRBV5-6 with TRBJ1-2; D ambiguous. The V end was cut by 4 bases, the J end by 3 bases, with 16 bases between. This CDR3 spans 15 amino acids. Per the germline V gene, CDR1 is SGHDT and CDR2 is YYEEEE. The CDR3 coding sequence is TGTGCCAGCAGCCCCCTAGGCCGAGAGGACTATGGCTACACCTTC. Translation gives CASSPLGREDYGYTF. The complete variable domain, with remaining parts taken from reference TRBV5-6 and TRBJ1-2, reads DAGVTQSPTHLIKTRGQQVTLRCSPKSGHDTVSWYQQALGQGPQFIFQYYEEEERQRGNFPDRFSGHQFPNYSSELNVNALLLGDSALYLCASSPLGREDYGYTFGSGTRLTVV.

In its sample, this clone was seen a few times. This sequence joins TRBV7-3 and TRBJ2-7; possible D gene TRBD2, 6 bases. The CDR3 runs 13 residues. The V gene's germline CDR1 is SGHTA and CDR2 FQGTGA. Deletions cut 0 bases from V and 7 bases from J, with 10 bases between. This chain's CDR3 is CASSLTPGGEQYF. Here the CDR3 DNA reads TGTGCCAGCAGCTTAACGCCAGGAGGGGAGCAGTACTTC. The full variable domain, in which reference TRBV7-3 and TRBJ2-7 provide the parts outside the CDR3, is GAGVSQTPSNKVTEKGKYVELRCDPISGHTALYWYRQSLGQGPEFLIYFQGTGAADDSGLPNDRFFAVRPEGSVSTLKIQRTERGDSAVYLCASSLTPGGEQYFGPGTRLTVT.

The genes are TRBV6-5 and TRBJ2-3, with D maybe TRBD2 (6 bases). The CDR3 contains 15 residues. The germline V gene encodes CDR1 MNHEY and CDR2 SVGAGI. Trimming cost V 7 bases and J 0 bases, with 14 bases left between them. The CDR3 spells CASTFSGTSTDTQYF. The CDR3 DNA reads TGTGCCAGCACCTTTAGCGGAACTAGCACAGATACGCAGTATTTT.